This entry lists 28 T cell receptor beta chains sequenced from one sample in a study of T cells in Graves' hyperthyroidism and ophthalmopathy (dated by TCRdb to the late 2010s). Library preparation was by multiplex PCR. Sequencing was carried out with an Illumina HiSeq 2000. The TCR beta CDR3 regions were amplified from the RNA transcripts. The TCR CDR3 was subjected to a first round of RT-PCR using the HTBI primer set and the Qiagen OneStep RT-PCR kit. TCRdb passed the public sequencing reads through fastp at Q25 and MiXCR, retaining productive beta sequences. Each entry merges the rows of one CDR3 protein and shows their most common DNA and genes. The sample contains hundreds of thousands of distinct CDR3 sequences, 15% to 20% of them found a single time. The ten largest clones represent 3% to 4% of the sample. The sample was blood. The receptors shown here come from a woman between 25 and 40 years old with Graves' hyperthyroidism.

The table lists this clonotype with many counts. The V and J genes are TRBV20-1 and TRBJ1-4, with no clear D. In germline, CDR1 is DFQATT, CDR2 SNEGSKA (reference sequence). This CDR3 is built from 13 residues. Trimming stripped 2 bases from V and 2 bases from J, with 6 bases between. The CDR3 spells CSARKGTNEKLFF. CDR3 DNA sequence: TGCAGTGCTAGAAAAGGGACTAATGAAAAACTGTTTTTT.

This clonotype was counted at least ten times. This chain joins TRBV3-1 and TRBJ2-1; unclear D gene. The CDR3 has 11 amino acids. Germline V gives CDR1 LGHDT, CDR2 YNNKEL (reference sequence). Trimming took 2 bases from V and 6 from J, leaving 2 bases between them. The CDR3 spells CASSQFNEQFF. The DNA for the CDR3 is TGTGCCAGCAGCCAATTCAATGAGCAGTTCTTC.

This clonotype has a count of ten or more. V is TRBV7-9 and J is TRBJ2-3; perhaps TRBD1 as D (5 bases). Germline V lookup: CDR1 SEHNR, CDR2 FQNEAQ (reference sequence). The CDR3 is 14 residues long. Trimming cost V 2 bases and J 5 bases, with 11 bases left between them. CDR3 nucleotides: TGTGCCAGCAGCTTATTTCAGGGCTTAGATACGCAGTATTTT. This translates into CASSLFQGLDTQYF.

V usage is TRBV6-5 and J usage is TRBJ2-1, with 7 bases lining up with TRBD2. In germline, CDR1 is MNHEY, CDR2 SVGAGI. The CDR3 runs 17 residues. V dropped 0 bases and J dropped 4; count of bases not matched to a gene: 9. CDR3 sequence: CASSYSLTSKGYNEQFF. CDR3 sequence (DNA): TGTGCCAGCAGTTACTCCCTGACTAGCAAGGGTTACAATGAGCAGTTCTTC.

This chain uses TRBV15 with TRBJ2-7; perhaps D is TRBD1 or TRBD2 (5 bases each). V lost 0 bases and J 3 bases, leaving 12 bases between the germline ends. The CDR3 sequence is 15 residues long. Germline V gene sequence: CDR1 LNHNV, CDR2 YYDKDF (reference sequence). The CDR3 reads CATSRERGTVYEQYF. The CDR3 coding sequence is TGTGCCACCAGCAGAGAGAGGGGTACAGTCTACGAGCAGTACTTC.

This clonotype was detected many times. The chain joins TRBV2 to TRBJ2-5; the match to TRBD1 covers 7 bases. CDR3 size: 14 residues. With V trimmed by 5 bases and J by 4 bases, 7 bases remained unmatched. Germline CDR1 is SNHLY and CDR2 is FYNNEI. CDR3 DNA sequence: TGTGCCAGCAGTACCAGGGGGTCCTTAGAGACCCAGTACTTC. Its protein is CASSTRGSLETQYF.

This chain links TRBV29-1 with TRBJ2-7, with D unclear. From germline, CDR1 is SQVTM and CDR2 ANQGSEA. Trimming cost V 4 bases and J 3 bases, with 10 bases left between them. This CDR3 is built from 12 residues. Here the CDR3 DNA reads TGCAGCGTTGTGGGCAGTAACTACGAGCAGTACTTC. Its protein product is CSVVGSNYEQYF.

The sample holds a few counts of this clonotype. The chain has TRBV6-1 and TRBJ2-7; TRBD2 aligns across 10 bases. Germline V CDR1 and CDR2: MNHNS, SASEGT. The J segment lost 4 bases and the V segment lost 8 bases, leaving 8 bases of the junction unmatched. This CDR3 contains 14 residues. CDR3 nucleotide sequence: TGTGCCAGCGTCCCGGGACTAGCGTCGTACGAGCAGTACTTC. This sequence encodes CASVPGLASYEQYF.

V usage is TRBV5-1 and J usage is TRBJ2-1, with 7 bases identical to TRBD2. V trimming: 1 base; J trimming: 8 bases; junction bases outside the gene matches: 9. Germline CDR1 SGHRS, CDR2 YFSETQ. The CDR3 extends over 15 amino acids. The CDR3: CASSLSSASGHEQFF. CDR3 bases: TGCGCCAGCAGCTTGAGTTCGGCTAGCGGTCATGAGCAGTTCTTC.

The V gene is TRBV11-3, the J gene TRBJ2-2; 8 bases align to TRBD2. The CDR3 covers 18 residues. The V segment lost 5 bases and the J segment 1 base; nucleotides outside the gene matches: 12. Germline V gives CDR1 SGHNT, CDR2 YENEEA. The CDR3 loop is CASSQLNPGLGNTGELFF. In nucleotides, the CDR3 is TGTGCCAGCAGCCAGTTGAACCCGGGACTAGGGAACACCGGGGAGCTGTTTTTT.

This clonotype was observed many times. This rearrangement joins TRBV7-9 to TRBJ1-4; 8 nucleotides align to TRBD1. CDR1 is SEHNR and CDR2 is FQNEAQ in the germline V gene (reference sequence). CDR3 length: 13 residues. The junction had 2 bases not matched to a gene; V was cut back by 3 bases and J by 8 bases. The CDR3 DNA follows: TGTGCCAGCAGCTTGAGACAGGGGGAAAAACTGTTTTTT. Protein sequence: CASSLRQGEKLFF. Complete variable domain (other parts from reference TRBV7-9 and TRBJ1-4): DTGVSQNPRHKITKRGQNVTFRCDPISEHNRLYWYRQTLGQGPEFLTYFQNEAQLEKSRLLSDRFSAERPKGSFSTLEIQRTEQGDSAMYLCASSLRQGEKLFFGSGTQLSVL.

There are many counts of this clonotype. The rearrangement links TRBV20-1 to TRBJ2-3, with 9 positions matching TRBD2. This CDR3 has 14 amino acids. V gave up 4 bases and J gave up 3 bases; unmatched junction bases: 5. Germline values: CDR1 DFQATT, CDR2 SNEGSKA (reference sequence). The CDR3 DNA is TGCAGTGCTACGCTGACTAGCGGTACAGATACGCAGTATTTT. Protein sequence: CSATLTSGTDTQYF.

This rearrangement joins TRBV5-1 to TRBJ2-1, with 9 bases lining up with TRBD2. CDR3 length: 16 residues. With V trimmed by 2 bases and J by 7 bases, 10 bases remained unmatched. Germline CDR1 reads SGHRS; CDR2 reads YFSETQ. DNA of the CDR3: TGCGCCAGCAGCTTCCAAAGGCTAGCGGGAAAGAATGAGCAGTTCTTC. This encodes CASSFQRLAGKNEQFF.

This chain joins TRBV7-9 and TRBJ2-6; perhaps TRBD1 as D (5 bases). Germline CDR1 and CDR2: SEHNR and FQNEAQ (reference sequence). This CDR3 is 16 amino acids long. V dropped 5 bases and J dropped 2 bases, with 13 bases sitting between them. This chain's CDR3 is CASSDPGSAGANVLTF. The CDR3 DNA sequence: TGTGCCAGCAGCGACCCAGGGTCTGCTGGGGCCAACGTCCTGACTTTC.

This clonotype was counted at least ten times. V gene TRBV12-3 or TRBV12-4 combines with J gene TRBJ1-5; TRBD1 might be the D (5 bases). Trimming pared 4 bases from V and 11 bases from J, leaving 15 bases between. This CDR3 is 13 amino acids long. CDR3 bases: TGTGCCAGCAGTTCGCAGGGATTTGGAACCCAGCATTTT. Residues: CASSSQGFGTQHF.

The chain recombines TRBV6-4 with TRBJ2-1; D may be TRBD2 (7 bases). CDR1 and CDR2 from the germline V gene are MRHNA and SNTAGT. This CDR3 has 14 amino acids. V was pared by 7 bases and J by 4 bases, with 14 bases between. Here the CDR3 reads CASTQGGTYNEQFF. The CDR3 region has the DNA TGTGCCAGCACTCAGGGAGGGACATACAATGAGCAGTTCTTC.

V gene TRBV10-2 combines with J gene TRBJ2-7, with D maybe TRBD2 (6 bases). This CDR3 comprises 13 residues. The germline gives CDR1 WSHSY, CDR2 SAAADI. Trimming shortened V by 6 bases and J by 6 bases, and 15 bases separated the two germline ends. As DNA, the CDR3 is TGCGCCAGCAGGGGGACTCTTCTTTCCGAGCAGTACTTC. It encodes CASRGTLLSEQYF.

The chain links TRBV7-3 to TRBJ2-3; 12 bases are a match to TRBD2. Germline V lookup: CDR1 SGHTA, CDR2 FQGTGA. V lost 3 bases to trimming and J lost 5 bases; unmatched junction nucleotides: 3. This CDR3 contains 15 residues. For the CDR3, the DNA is TGTGCCAGCAGCTTTCGACTAGCGGGAGTAGATACGCAGTATTTT. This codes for CASSFRLAGVDTQYF.

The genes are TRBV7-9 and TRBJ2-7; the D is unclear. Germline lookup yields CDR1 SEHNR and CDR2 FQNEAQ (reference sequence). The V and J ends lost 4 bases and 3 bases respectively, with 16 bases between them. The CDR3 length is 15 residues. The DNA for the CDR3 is TGTGCCAGCAGCTCCGGACCAACTAACAGCTACGAGCAGTACTTC. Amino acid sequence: CASSSGPTNSYEQYF. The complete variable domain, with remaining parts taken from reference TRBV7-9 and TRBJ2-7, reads DTGVSQNPRHKITKRGQNVTFRCDPISEHNRLYWYRQTLGQGPEFLTYFQNEAQLEKSRLLSDRFSAERPKGSFSTLEIQRTEQGDSAMYLCASSSGPTNSYEQYFGPGTRLTVT.

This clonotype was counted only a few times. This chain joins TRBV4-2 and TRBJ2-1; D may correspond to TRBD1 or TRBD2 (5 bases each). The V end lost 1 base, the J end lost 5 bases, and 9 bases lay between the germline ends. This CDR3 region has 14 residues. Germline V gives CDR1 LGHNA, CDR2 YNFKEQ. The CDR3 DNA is TGTGCCAGCAGCCAAGGGGACCTTAACAATGAGCAGTTCTTC. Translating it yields CASSQGDLNNEQFF.

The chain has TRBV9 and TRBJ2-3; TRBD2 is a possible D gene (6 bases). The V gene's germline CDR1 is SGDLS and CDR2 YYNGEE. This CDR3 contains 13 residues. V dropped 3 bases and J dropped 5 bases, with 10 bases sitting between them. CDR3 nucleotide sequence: TGTGCCAGCAGCGGACGAGCGGGAGATACGCAGTATTTT. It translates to CASSGRAGDTQYF.

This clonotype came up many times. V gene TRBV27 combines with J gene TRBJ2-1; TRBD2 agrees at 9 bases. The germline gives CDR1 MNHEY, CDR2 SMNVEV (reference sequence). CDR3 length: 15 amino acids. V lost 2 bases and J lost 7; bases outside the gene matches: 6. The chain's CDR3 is CASSLVAGVVNEQFF. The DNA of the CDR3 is TGTGCCAGCAGTTTAGTAGCGGGAGTAGTAAATGAGCAGTTCTTC.

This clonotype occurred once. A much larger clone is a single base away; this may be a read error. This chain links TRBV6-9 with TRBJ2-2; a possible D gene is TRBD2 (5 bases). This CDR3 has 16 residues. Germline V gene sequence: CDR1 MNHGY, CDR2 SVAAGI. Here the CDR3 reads CASSYWQTKNTGELSF. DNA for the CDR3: TGTGCCAGCAGTTACTGGCAGACCAAGAACACCGGGGAGCTGTCTTTT.

The CDR3 spells CARQLATANTGELFF. The CDR3 DNA reads as TGTGCCAGGCAGTTGGCGACAGCGAACACCGGGGAGCTGTTTTTT. The chain links TRBV28 to TRBJ2-2, with D perhaps TRBD1 (5 bases). With 9 bases removed from V and 0 bases from J, the gap between germline ends came to 14 bases. The CDR3 sequence is 15 residues long. CDR1 and CDR2 (germline): MDHEN, SYDVKM.

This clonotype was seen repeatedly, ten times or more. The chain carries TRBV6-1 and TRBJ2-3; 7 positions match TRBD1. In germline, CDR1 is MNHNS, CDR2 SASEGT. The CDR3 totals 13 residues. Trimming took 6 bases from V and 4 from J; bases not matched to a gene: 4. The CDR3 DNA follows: TGTGCCAGCAGGGGTACAGGGGCAGATACGCAGTATTTT. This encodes CASRGTGADTQYF.

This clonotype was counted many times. DNA of the CDR3: TGTGCCAGCACGGGACCCAGAGGCACTGAAGCTTTCTTT. Its translation is CASTGPRGTEAFF. The V call is TRBV28, the J call TRBJ1-1; TRBD1 is a possible D gene (5 bases). Trimming shortened V by 7 bases and J by 4 bases, and 13 bases separated the two germline ends. Germline CDR1 reads MDHEN; CDR2 reads SYDVKM. The CDR3 contains 13 residues.

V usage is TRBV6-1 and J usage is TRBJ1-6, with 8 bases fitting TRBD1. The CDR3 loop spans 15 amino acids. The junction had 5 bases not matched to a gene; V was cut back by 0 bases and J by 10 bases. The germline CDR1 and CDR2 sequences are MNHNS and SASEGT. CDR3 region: CASSEAGRDRSPLHF. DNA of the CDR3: TGTGCCAGCAGTGAAGCGGGGAGGGACAGGTCACCCCTCCACTTT.

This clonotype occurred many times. CDR3 region: CASTIGGGRVQFEQFF. The DNA of the CDR3 is TGTGCCAGCACCATAGGGGGCGGGAGGGTTCAATTTGAGCAGTTCTTC. The rearrangement links TRBV12-3 or TRBV12-4 to TRBJ2-1; 9 nucleotides line up with TRBD2. The V gene end was trimmed by 7 bases and the J gene end by 9 bases; junction bases not matched to a gene: 16. This CDR3 has 16 residues.